This TCR beta chain was captured in a study of T-cell reconstitution after alpha-beta-depleted transplantation in children. A few counts support this clonotype. Germline values: CDR1 MDHEN, CDR2 SYDVKM. V lost 7 bases to trimming and J lost 0 bases; unmatched junction nucleotides: 11. The CDR3 loop spans 17 amino acids. A library of TCRbeta sequences, prepared with unique molecular identifiers, was generated. MiXCR was run by TCRdb on the PCR reads, yielding one entry per CDR3 protein. The table shows a few hundred thousand distinct CDR3 sequences, with 10% occurring only once. The sample was PBMCs from the stem cell graft donor, taken from the stem cell graft. The origin of this receptor is a human donor who donated a stem cell graft to a child with acute lymphoblastic leukemia. The chain recombines TRBV28 with TRBJ2-3; 9 bases agree with TRBD2. The CDR3 nucleotides are TGTGCCAGCATTTTCAGGGCGGGAGGGGGAAGCACAGATACGCAGTATTTT. This gives the protein CASIFRAGGGSTDTQYF. Supplemented by reference TRBV28 and TRBJ2-3, the full variable domain reads DVKVTQSSRYLVKRTGEKVFLECVQDMDHENMFWYRQDPGLGLRLIYFSYDVKMKEKGDIPEGYSVSREKKERFSLILESASTNQTSMYLCASIFRAGGGSTDTQYFGPGTRLTVL.